One and the same sample provided the 32 T cell receptor beta chains below, sequenced in a study of shared clonotypes between healthy human individuals. The data were produced by immunoSEQ multiplex PCR, yet TCRdb's version contains in-frame clones alone and is incomplete. The sample includes about 380,000 clones, 96% seen only once; the top ten take about 0.34%. Material: memory CD8+ T cells sorted from blood. Subset: CD45RO+ cells pooled with CCR7-negative TemRA cells. The receptor set was obtained from a man aged 25-45 years in good health.

The chain links TRBV30 to TRBJ2-3; TRBD2 might be the D (6 bases). Per germline, CDR1 GTSNPN and CDR2 SVGIG (reference sequence). The CDR3 runs 14 residues. V dropped 2 bases and J dropped 5 bases, with 14 bases sitting between them. CDR3 nucleotides: TGTGCCTGGAGTAATGGGGCGGGGCTAGATACGCAGTATTTT. This sequence encodes CAWSNGAGLDTQYF.

The CDR3 here is CASSGSRGPWDEQFF. In DNA form, the CDR3 reads TGTGCCAGCTCCGGTAGCAGGGGGCCCTGGGATGAGCAGTTCTTC. This rearrangement joins TRBV6-1 to TRBJ2-1, with TRBD1 matching 8 bases. Germline trimming cut 8 bases from V and 8 bases from J; bases unmatched to any gene: 14. The CDR3 sequence is 15 residues long. Looked up from germline, CDR1 is MNHNS and CDR2 is SASEGT.

This clone came up once. J is TRBJ1-4 and V is TRBV11-2; D uncertain. CDR1 is SGHAT, CDR2 FQNNGV, per germline. This CDR3 is 13 amino acids long. V was shortened by 3 bases and J by 2 bases, with 4 bases between the two germline ends. CDR3 in DNA: TGTGCCAGCAGCTTGTCCACTAATGAAAAACTGTTTTTT. Its protein product is CASSLSTNEKLFF. The full variable domain, completed using reference TRBV11-2 and TRBJ1-4, is EAGVAQSPRYKIIEKRQSVAFWCNPISGHATLYWYQQILGQGPKLLIQFQNNGVVDDSQLPKDRFSAERLKGVDSTLKIQPAKLEDSAVYLCASSLSTNEKLFFGSGTQLSVL.

V gene TRBV12-5 combines with J gene TRBJ2-2, with 11 nucleotides matching TRBD2. The V gene end was trimmed by 4 bases and the J gene end by 6 bases; junction bases not matched to a gene: 4. Germline CDR1 and CDR2: LGHNT and FRNRAP. This CDR3 has 15 amino acids. Here the CDR3 DNA reads TGTGCTAGTGGTTCCGGACTAGCGGGTCCCGGGGAGCTGTTTTTT. The encoded protein is CASGSGLAGPGELFF.

The CDR3, as DNA: TGCGCCAGCAGACCGGGACAGGGCCCTTATGAGCAGTACTTC. Protein sequence: CASRPGQGPYEQYF. The chain recombines TRBV5-1 with TRBJ2-7, with TRBD1 identical over 9 bases. V trimming: 5 bases; J trimming: 7 bases; junction bases outside the gene matches: 10. The CDR3 totals 14 residues. The germline V gene encodes CDR1 SGHRS and CDR2 YFSETQ.

V usage is TRBV6-1 and J usage is TRBJ2-7; either TRBD1 or TRBD2 may supply D (5 bases each). CDR1 is MNHNS, CDR2 SASEGT, per germline. This CDR3 contains 15 residues. V was cut by 6 bases and J by 2 bases, with 17 bases left in between. CDR3 DNA sequence: TGTGCCAGCAGCACGGACCCGGGGCCCACCTACGAGCAGTACTTC. Protein sequence: CASSTDPGPTYEQYF.

CDR3 bases: TGTGCCAGCAGTGTCTCGGAATGGAGCACCGGGGAGCTGTTTTTT. Amino acid sequence: CASSVSEWSTGELFF. The gene calls are TRBV2 and TRBJ2-2; D unclear. The CDR3 is made up of 15 amino acids. The germline V and J ends were trimmed by 4 bases and 4 bases, with 13 bases remaining between them. Looked up from germline, CDR1 is SNHLY and CDR2 is FYNNEI.

The V gene is TRBV14, the J gene TRBJ2-7; 12 nucleotides match TRBD1. Unmatched junction bases numbered 7, after V lost 1 base and J lost 6 bases. This CDR3 is built from 16 residues. Germline V gene lookup returns CDR1 SGHDN and CDR2 FVKESK. The chain's CDR3 is CASSQVPGQGAIEQYF. CDR3 DNA sequence: TGTGCCAGCAGCCAAGTACCGGGACAGGGGGCTATCGAGCAGTACTTC.

This clone has more than one count but fewer than ten. The chain links TRBV7-9 to TRBJ1-2, with a weak D call TRBD1 (6 bases). The V gene lost 5 bases and the J gene lost 8 bases, with 18 bases spanning the gap. Germline CDR1 is SEHNR and CDR2 is FQNEAQ (reference sequence). CDR3 length equals 14 residues. The CDR3 nucleotides are TGTGCCAGCAGCATAACCCAGGGGAGAAGGGGCTACACCTTC. It translates to CASSITQGRRGYTF.

The table lists this clone with a count of one. This sequence joins TRBV6-5 and TRBJ1-3; TRBD1 aligns across 10 bases. Per the germline V gene, CDR1 is MNHEY and CDR2 is SVGAGI. The trim removed 4 bases at V and 3 bases at J, leaving 0 bases unmatched. This CDR3 comprises 14 residues. This CDR3 reads CASSWDRGGNTIYF. CDR3 DNA: TGTGCCAGCAGTTGGGACAGGGGTGGAAACACCATATATTTT.

J is TRBJ2-3 and V is TRBV5-8; a possible D gene is TRBD2 (6 bases). Germline assignment: CDR1 SGHTS and CDR2 YDEGEE. The CDR3 has 15 amino acids. V lost 0 bases and J lost 5, with 13 bases in between. The CDR3 nucleotides are TGTGCCAGCAGCTTGGGAAGGAAAGCGGGAGATACGCAGTATTTT. As protein: CASSLGRKAGDTQYF.

The rearrangement joins TRBV30 to TRBJ1-5, with 7 bases matching TRBD1. CDR1 and CDR2 (germline): GTSNPN, SVGIG (reference sequence). This CDR3 contains 14 residues. The junction had 7 bases not matched to a gene; V was cut back by 3 bases and J by 5 bases. The CDR3 loop reads CAWRAHRGDQPQHF. The CDR3, as DNA: TGTGCCTGGAGGGCACACAGGGGAGATCAGCCCCAGCATTTT.

The chain is built from TRBV6-5 and TRBJ2-1, with 8 nucleotides matching TRBD2. J lost 14 bases, V lost 5 bases, and 5 bases had no gene match. Germline V CDR1 and CDR2: MNHEY, SVGAGI. The CDR3 totals 11 residues. The CDR3 coding sequence is TGTGCCAGCAGTAGTAGCGGGACGAAGTTCTTC. It translates to CASSSSGTKFF.

The genes are TRBV10-3 and TRBJ2-5; D call uncertain. Germline V lookup: CDR1 ENHRY, CDR2 SYGVKD. The CDR3 spans 12 residues. The V and J ends lost 5 bases and 3 bases respectively, with 7 bases between them. The CDR3 is CAISKGEETQYF. In nucleotides, the CDR3 is TGTGCCATCAGTAAGGGCGAAGAGACCCAGTACTTC.

J is TRBJ1-2 and V is TRBV5-6, with TRBD1 matching over 10 bases. The V gene's germline CDR1 is SGHDT and CDR2 YYEEEE. The trim removed 3 bases at V and 3 bases at J, leaving 5 bases unmatched. The CDR3 has 15 amino acids. This CDR3 is CASSSAGQGDYGYTF. As DNA, the CDR3 is TGTGCCAGCAGCTCGGCCGGACAGGGGGACTATGGCTACACCTTC.

With respect to this clone: Other DNA sequences from this sample encode an identical CDR3 as well. The J gene is TRBJ2-1, the V gene TRBV28, with D hard to call. Trimming took off 5 bases at V and 3 bases at J, with 2 bases between the two ends. The CDR3 spans 11 residues. Germline CDR1 and CDR2: MDHEN and SYDVKM. Here the CDR3 DNA reads TGTGCCAGCAGTGTCTACAATGAGCAGTTCTTC. This gives the protein CASSVYNEQFF. Full variable domain (remainder filled in from reference TRBV28 and TRBJ2-1): DVKVTQSSRYLVKRTGEKVFLECVQDMDHENMFWYRQDPGLGLRLIYFSYDVKMKEKGDIPEGYSVSREKKERFSLILESASTNQTSMYLCASSVYNEQFFGPGTRLTVL.

The J gene is TRBJ1-5, the V gene TRBV10-1; D unresolved. There are 12 residues in the CDR3. V dropped 0 bases and J dropped 7 bases, with 4 bases sitting between them. Germline loops: CDR1 WNHNN, CDR2 SYGVQD (reference sequence). CDR3 in amino acids: CASSESRQPQHF. The CDR3 DNA is TGCGCCAGCAGTGAGTCTAGGCAGCCCCAGCATTTT.

This chain uses TRBV11-2 with TRBJ2-1, with D unresolved. The CDR3 spans 15 residues. Germline lookup yields CDR1 SGHAT and CDR2 FQNNGV. The V end was cut by 0 bases, the J end by 5 bases, with 11 bases between. CDR3 sequence reads: CASSLDARSHNEQFF. For the CDR3, the DNA is TGTGCCAGCAGCTTAGATGCTAGATCCCACAATGAGCAGTTCTTC.

The V gene is TRBV9, the J gene TRBJ1-1; no definite D call. This CDR3 is built from 15 residues. Germline loops: CDR1 SGDLS, CDR2 YYNGEE. The V gene lost 4 bases and the J gene lost 3 bases, with 16 bases spanning the gap. The CDR3 loop reads CASSPRGLRDTEAFF. The CDR3 DNA sequence: TGTGCCAGCAGCCCCAGAGGATTACGTGACACTGAAGCTTTCTTT.

This clone was seen just once. The chain joins TRBV7-9 to TRBJ1-5, with a possible D match to TRBD1 (5 bases). Trimming stripped 5 bases from V and 7 bases from J, with 15 bases between. CDR1 and CDR2 (germline): SEHNR, FQNEAQ (reference sequence). There are 14 residues in the CDR3. The chain's CDR3 is CASSQRGVWQPQHF. The CDR3 DNA reads TGTGCCAGCAGCCAAAGGGGCGTTTGGCAGCCCCAGCATTTT.

This chain connects TRBV25-1 to TRBJ1-2; TRBD1 agrees at 10 bases. This CDR3 is 15 amino acids long. Losses at the gene ends were 2 bases for V and 8 bases for J; bases not matched to a gene: 8. Per germline, CDR1 MGHDK and CDR2 SYGVNS. CDR3 sequence: CASSEQGQGFRGYTF. The CDR3 coding sequence is TGTGCCAGCAGTGAACAGGGACAGGGGTTTCGCGGCTACACCTTC.

The V call is TRBV4-1, the J call TRBJ2-3; possibly TRBD2 for D (7 bases). Germline V lookup: CDR1 MGHRA, CDR2 YSYEKL. CDR3 length equals 17 residues. Trimming took 1 base from V and 4 from J, leaving 18 bases between them. The CDR3 DNA follows: TGCGCCAGCAGCCAAGCCAGGAGGGGGAGGGAGGCAGATACGCAGTATTTT. It codes for CASSQARRGREADTQYF.

The genes are TRBV30 and TRBJ2-1; maybe TRBD2 (6 bases). The CDR3 covers 11 residues. From germline, CDR1 is GTSNPN and CDR2 SVGIG (reference sequence). Trimming left V 6 bases short and J 4 bases short, with 7 bases between. The DNA for the CDR3 is TGTGCCTGCGGGACTTACAATGAGCAGTTCTTC. Translated, it gives CACGTYNEQFF.

The gene calls are TRBV6-6 and TRBJ2-3; TRBD1 is a possible D gene (5 bases). This CDR3 has 14 residues. Germline CDR1 and CDR2: MNHNY and SVGAGI (reference sequence). V was shortened by 5 bases and J by 0 bases, with 9 bases between the two germline ends. CDR3 sequence: CASSLGRSTDTQYF. The CDR3 region has the DNA TGTGCCAGCAGTCTGGGGCGGAGCACAGATACGCAGTATTTT.

The chain is built from TRBV2 and TRBJ2-3, with D tentatively TRBD1 (5 bases). Germline V gives CDR1 SNHLY, CDR2 FYNNEI. V dropped 7 bases and J dropped 3 bases, with 11 bases sitting between them. This CDR3 is 13 amino acids long. CDR3 bases: TGTGCCAGCATATATAGGGGAACAGATACGCAGTATTTT. Translating it yields CASIYRGTDTQYF.

This chain connects TRBV6-1 to TRBJ2-3; TRBD2 agrees at 14 bases. This CDR3 contains 17 residues. Germline CDR1 and CDR2: MNHNS and SASEGT. Losses at the gene ends were 4 bases for V and 7 bases for J; bases not matched to a gene: 10. The CDR3 region is CASSGSGTSGSANTQYF. In nucleotides, the CDR3 is TGTGCCAGCAGTGGCTCCGGGACTAGCGGGAGTGCGAATACGCAGTATTTT.

V gene TRBV21-1 combines with J gene TRBJ2-7; TRBD2 is taken as the D call from the table, unchecked against the DNA. TRBV21-1 corresponds to a pseudogene. The CDR3 length is 14 residues. The CDR3 nucleotides read TGTGCCAGCAGCAAAGGCCAAGCCTGTGTCGAGCAGTACTTC. Translated: CASSKGQACVEQYF.

The genes are TRBV6-5 and TRBJ1-4; tentative D call: TRBD1 (5 bases). Germline assignment: CDR1 MNHEY and CDR2 SVGAGI. The V end lost 0 bases, the J end lost 8 bases, and 10 bases lay between the germline ends. This CDR3 contains 14 residues. In DNA form, the CDR3 reads TGTGCCAGCAGTTACTCCCTCCGGGGGGAAAAACTGTTTTTT. As protein: CASSYSLRGEKLFF.

The chain joins TRBV20-1 to TRBJ1-1; no clear D. Germline V CDR1 and CDR2: DFQATT, SNEGSKA (reference sequence). The CDR3 is 11 amino acids. The germline V and J ends were trimmed by 6 bases and 5 bases, with 10 bases remaining between them. CDR3 coding DNA: TGCAGTGCCTCTTTGTGGACTGAAGCTTTCTTT. Amino acid sequence: CSASLWTEAFF.

This clone was recorded only once. The chain combines TRBV18 with TRBJ2-1; D may be TRBD1 (5 bases). This CDR3 has 14 residues. Germline V lookup: CDR1 KGHSH, CDR2 LQKENI. Trimming stripped 4 bases from V and 5 bases from J, with 12 bases between. CDR3 bases: TGTGCCAGCTCACGAGCAGGGTTTAACAATGAGCAGTTCTTC. It encodes CASSRAGFNNEQFF.

The chain combines TRBV19 with TRBJ1-5; D uncertain. CDR1 and CDR2 from the germline V gene are LNHDA and SQIVND (reference sequence). The CDR3 has 14 amino acids. Trimming took off 1 base at V and 7 bases at J, with 11 bases between the two ends. The chain's CDR3 is CASSIVVGGQPQHF. CDR3 DNA: TGTGCCAGTAGTATAGTCGTGGGAGGCCAGCCCCAGCATTTT.

The rearrangement links TRBV5-1 to TRBJ2-5; no clear D gene. Trimming took 6 bases from V and 2 from J, leaving 8 bases between them. The CDR3 length is 12 residues. Germline CDR1 SGHRS, CDR2 YFSETQ. The CDR3 coding sequence is TGCGCCAGCACCGGACCACAAGAGACCCAGTACTTC. The encoded protein is CASTGPQETQYF.